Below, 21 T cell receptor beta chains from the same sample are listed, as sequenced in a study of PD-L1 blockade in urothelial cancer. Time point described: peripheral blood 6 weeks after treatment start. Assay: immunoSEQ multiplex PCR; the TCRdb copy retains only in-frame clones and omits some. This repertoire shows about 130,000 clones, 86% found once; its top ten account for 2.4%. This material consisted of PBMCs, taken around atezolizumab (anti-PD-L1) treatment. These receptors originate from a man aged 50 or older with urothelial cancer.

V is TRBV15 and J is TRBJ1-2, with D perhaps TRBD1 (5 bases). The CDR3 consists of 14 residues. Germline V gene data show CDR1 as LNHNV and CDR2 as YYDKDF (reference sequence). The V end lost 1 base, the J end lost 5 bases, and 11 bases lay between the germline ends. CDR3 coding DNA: TGTGCCACCAGCAGAGTATCAGGGTCGTATGGCTACACCTTC. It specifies CATSRVSGSYGYTF.

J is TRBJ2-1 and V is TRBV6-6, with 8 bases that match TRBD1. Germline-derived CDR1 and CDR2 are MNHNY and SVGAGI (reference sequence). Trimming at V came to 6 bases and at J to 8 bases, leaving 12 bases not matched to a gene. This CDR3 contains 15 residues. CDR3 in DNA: TGTGCCAGCAGCCGGTCCGGACAGGGATTCCATGAGCAGTTCTTC. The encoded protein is CASSRSGQGFHEQFF.

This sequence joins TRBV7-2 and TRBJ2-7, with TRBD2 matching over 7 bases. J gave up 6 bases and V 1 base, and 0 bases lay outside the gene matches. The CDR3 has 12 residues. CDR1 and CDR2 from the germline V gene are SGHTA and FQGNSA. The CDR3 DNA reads TGTGCCAGCAGCTTAGGACTAGCCGAGCAGTACTTC. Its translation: CASSLGLAEQYF.

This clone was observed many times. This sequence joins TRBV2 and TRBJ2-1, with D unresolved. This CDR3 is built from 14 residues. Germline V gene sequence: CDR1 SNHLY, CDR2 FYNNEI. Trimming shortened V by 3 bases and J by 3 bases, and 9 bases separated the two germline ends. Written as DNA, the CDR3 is TGTGCCAGCAGTGAGGCGGTCTTCTACAATGAGCAGTTCTTC. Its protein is CASSEAVFYNEQFF.

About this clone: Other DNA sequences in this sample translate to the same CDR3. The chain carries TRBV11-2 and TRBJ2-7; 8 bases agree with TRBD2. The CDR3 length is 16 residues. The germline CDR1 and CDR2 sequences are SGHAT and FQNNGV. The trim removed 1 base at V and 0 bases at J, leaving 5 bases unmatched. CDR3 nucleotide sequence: TGTGCCAGCAGCTTAGTTACTAGCGGCCCCTCCTACGAGCAGTACTTC. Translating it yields CASSLVTSGPSYEQYF.

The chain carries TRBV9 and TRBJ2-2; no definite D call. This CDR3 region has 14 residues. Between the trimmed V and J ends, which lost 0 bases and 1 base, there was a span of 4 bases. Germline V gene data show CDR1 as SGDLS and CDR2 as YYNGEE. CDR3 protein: CASSVGGNTGELFF. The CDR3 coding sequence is TGTGCCAGCAGCGTAGGCGGGAACACCGGGGAGCTGTTTTTT.

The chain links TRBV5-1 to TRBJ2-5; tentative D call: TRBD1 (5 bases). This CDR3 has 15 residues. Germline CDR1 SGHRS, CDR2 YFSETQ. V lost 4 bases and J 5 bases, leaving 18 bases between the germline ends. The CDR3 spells CASSRDQGFGETQYF. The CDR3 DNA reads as TGCGCCAGCAGCAGGGATCAGGGATTTGGGGAGACCCAGTACTTC.

In nucleotides, the CDR3 is TGTGCCAGCAGCAGCTTAGCGGGGGTTGGCGAAAAACTGTTTTTT. Protein: CASSSLAGVGEKLFF. V is TRBV7-8 and J is TRBJ1-4; TRBD1 might be the D (5 bases). The CDR3 spans 15 residues. V dropped 5 bases and J dropped 8 bases, with 18 bases sitting between them. Germline CDR1 SGHVS, CDR2 FQNEAQ.

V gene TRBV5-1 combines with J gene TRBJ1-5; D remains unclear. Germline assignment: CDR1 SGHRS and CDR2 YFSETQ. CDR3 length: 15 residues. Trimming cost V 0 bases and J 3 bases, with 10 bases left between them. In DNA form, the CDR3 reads TGCGCCAGCAGCTTGGTTTCGGGGTACAATCAGCCCCAGCATTTT. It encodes CASSLVSGYNQPQHF. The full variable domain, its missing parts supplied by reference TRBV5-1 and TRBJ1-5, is KAGVTQTPRYLIKTRGQQVTLSCSPISGHRSVSWYQQTPGQGLQFLFEYFSETQRNKGNFPGRFSGRQFSNSRSEMNVSTLELGDSALYLCASSLVSGYNQPQHFGDGTRLSIL.

CDR3 sequence reads: CASSVSGSTYEQYF. The CDR3 nucleotides read TGTGCCAGCAGCGTTAGCGGGAGCACCTACGAGCAGTACTTC. The chain carries TRBV7-8 and TRBJ2-7; TRBD2 aligns across 9 bases. The CDR3 totals 14 residues. With 5 bases clipped from V and 2 bases from J, the junction kept 4 bases outside the gene matches. Germline V gene sequence: CDR1 SGHVS, CDR2 FQNEAQ.

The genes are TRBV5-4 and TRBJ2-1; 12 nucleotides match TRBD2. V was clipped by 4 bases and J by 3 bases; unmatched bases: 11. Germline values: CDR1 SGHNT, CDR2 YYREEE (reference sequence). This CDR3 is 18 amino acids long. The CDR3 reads CASSLGRLAGGVYNEQFF. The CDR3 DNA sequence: TGTGCCAGCAGCCTCGGGCGCCTAGCGGGAGGGGTCTACAATGAGCAGTTCTTC.

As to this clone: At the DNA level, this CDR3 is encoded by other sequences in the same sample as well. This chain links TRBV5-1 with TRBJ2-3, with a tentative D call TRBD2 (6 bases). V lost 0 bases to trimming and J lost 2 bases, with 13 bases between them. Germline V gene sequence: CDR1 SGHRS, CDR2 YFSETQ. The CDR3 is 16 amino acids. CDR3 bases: TGCGCCAGCAGCTTGGCCCCAGCGGGTTCCACAGATACGCAGTATTTT. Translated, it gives CASSLAPAGSTDTQYF.

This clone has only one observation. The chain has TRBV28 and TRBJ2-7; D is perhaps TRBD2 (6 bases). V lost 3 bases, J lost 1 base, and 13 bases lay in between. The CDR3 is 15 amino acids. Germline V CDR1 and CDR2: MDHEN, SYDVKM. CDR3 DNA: TGTGCCAGCAGTTTCAGCGGGCTGCCTTCCTACGAGCAGTACTTC. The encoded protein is CASSFSGLPSYEQYF.

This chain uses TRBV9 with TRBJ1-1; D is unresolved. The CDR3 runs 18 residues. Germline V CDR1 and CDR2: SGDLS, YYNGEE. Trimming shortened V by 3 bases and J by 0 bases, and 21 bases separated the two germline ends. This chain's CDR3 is CASSAARNFAELNTEAFF. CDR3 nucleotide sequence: TGTGCCAGCAGCGCGGCTCGGAATTTCGCGGAGTTGAACACTGAAGCTTTCTTT.

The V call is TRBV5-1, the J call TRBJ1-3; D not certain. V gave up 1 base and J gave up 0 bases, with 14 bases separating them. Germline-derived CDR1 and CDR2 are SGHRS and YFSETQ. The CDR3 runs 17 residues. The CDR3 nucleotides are TGCGCCAGCAGCTTGTACGCAGAACCTAGCTCTGGAAACACCATATATTTT. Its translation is CASSLYAEPSSGNTIYF.

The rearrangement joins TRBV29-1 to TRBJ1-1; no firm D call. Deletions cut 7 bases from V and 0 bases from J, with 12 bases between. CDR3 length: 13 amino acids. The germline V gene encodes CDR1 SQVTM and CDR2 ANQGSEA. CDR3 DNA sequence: TGCAGCGGGAGTCTCTCCATGAACACTGAAGCTTTCTTT. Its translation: CSGSLSMNTEAFF.

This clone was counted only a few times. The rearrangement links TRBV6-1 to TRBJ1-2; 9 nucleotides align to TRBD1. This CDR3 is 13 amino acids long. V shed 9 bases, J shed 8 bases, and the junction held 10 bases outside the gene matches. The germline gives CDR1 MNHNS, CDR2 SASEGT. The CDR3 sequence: CARGQGIGVGYTF. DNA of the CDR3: TGTGCCAGGGGACAGGGAATAGGAGTAGGCTACACCTTC.

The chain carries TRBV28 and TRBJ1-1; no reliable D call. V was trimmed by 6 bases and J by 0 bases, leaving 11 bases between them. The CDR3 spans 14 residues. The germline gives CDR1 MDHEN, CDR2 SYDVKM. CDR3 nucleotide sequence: TGTGCCAGCAGGCCCGGAACTATGAACACTGAAGCTTTCTTT. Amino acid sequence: CASRPGTMNTEAFF.

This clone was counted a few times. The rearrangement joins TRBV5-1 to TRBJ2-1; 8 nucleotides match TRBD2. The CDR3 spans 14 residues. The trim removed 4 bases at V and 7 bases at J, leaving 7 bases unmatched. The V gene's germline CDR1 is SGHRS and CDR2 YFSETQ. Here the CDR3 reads CASSRTGGLNEQFF. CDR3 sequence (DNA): TGCGCCAGCAGCAGAACGGGAGGGTTAAATGAGCAGTTCTTC.

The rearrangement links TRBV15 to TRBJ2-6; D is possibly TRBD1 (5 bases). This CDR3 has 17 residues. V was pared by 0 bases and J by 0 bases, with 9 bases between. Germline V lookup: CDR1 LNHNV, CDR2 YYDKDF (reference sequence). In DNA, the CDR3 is TGTGCCACCAGCAGAGAAGGGGTCCGCTCTGGGGCCAACGTCCTGACTTTC. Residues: CATSREGVRSGANVLTF.

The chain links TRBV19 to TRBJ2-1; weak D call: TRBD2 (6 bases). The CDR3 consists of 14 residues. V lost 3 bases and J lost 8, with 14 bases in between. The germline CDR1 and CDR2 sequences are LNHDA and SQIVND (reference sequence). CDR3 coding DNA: TGTGCCAGTAGTATCCGGCCGCGGGACTATGAGCAGTTCTTC. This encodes CASSIRPRDYEQFF. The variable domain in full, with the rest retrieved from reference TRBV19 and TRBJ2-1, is DGGITQSPKYLFRKEGQNVTLSCEQNLNHDAMYWYRQDPGQGLRLIYYSQIVNDFQKGDIAEGYSVSREKKESFPLTVTSAQKNPTAFYLCASSIRPRDYEQFFGPGTRLTVL.